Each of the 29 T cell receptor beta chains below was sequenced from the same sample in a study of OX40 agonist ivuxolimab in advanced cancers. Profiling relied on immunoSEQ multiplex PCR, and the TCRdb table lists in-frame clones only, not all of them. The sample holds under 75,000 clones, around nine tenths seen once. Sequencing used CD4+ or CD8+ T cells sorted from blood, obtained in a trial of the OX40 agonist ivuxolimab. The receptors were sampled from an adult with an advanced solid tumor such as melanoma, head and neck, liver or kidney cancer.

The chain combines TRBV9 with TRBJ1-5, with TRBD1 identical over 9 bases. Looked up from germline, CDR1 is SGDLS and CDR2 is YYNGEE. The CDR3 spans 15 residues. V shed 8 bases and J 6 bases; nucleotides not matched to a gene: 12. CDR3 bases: TGTGCCAGTGCCCCGGGACAGGGACACGGTCAGCCCCAGCATTTT. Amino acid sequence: CASAPGQGHGQPQHF.

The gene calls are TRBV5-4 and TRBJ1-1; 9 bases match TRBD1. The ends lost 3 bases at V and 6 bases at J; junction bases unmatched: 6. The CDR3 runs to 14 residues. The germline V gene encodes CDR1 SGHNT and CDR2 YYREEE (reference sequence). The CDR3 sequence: CASSSRDRAPEAFF. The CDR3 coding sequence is TGTGCCAGCAGCTCACGGGACAGGGCTCCTGAAGCTTTCTTT.

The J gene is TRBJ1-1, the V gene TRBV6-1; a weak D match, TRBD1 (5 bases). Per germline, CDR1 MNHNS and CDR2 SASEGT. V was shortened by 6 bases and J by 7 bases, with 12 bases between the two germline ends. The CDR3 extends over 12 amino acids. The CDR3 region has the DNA TGTGCCAGCAGCAGGGTGAGGGTTGAAGCTTTCTTT. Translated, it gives CASSRVRVEAFF.

This chain's CDR3 is CASSYSGTGVSPLHF. CDR3 in DNA: TGTGCCAGCAGTTACTCGGGGACAGGGGTTTCACCCCTCCACTTT. The chain carries TRBV6-5 and TRBJ1-6, with 10 nucleotides matching TRBD1. From germline, CDR1 is MNHEY and CDR2 SVGAGI. V dropped 0 bases and J dropped 9; count of bases not matched to a gene: 2. CDR3 length equals 15 residues.

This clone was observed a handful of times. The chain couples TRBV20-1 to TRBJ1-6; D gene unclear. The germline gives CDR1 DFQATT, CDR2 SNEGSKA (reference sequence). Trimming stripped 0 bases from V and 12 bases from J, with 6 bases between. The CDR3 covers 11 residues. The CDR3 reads CSARERVPLHF. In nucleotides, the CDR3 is TGCAGTGCTAGAGAGAGGGTACCCCTCCACTTT.

The CDR3 region has the DNA TGTGCCAGTAGTCCTGAGATTAACTATGGCTACACCTTC. Amino acid sequence: CASSPEINYGYTF. The V and J genes are TRBV19 and TRBJ1-2; D is uncertain. The CDR3 is made up of 13 amino acids. The V gene lost 5 bases and the J gene lost 1 base, with 8 bases spanning the gap. Germline V gene sequence: CDR1 LNHDA, CDR2 SQIVND (reference sequence).

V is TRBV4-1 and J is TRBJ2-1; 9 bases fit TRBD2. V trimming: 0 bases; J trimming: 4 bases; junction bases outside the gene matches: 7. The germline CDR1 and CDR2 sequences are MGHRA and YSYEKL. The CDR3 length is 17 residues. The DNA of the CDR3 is TGCGCCAGCAGCCAAGATTCAACTAGCGGGTTTTACAATGAGCAGTTCTTC. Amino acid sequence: CASSQDSTSGFYNEQFF.

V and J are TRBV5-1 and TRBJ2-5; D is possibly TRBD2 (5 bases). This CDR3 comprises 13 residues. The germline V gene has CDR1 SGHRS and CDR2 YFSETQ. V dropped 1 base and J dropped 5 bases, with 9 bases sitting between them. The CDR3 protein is CASSLRETETQYF. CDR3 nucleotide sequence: TGCGCCAGCAGCTTGAGGGAGACTGAGACCCAGTACTTC.

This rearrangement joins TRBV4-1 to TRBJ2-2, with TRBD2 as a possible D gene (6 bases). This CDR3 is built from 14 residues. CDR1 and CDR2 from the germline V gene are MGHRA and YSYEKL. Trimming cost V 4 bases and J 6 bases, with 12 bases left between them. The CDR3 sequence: CASSLQREPGELFF. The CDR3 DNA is TGCGCCAGCAGCCTCCAACGGGAGCCCGGGGAGCTGTTTTTT.

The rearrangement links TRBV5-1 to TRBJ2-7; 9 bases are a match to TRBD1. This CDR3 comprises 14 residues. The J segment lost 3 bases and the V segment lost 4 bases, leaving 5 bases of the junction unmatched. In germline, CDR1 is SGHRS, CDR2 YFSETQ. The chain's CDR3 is CASSPGQGIYEQYF. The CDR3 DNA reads TGCGCCAGCAGCCCTGGACAGGGGATCTACGAGCAGTACTTC. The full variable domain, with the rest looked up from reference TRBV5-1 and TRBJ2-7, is KAGVTQTPRYLIKTRGQQVTLSCSPISGHRSVSWYQQTPGQGLQFLFEYFSETQRNKGNFPGRFSGRQFSNSRSEMNVSTLELGDSALYLCASSPGQGIYEQYFGPGTRLTVT.

The CDR3 loop reads CASSLGGARPAGSAGELFF. The DNA of the CDR3 is TGTGCCAGCAGCTTAGGTGGGGCCAGACCAGCGGGATCCGCCGGGGAGCTGTTTTTT. This chain uses TRBV7-6 with TRBJ2-2, with 7 bases lining up with TRBD2. Germline V gene lookup returns CDR1 SGHVS and CDR2 FNYEAQ. V shed 1 base and J 6 bases; nucleotides not matched to a gene: 17. The CDR3 spans 19 residues.

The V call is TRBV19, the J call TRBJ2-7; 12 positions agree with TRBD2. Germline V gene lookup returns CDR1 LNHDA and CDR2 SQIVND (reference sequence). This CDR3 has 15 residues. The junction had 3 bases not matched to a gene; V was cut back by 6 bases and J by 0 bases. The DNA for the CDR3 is TGTGCCAGTAGGAGGACTAGCGGGGCCTCCTACGAGCAGTACTTC. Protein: CASRRTSGASYEQYF.

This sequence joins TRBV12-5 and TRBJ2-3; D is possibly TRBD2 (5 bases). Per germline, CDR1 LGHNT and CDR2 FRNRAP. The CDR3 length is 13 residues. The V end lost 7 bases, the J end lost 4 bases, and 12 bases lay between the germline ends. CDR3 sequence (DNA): TGTGCTAGTGCCCTAAGCGGAGCAGATACGCAGTATTTT. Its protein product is CASALSGADTQYF.

The CDR3 spells CASSLVLGEGTEAFF. CDR3 coding DNA: TGTGCCAGCAGCTTGGTGCTGGGGGAGGGCACTGAAGCTTTCTTT. The V call is TRBV5-6, the J call TRBJ1-1; D possibly corresponds to TRBD1 (5 bases). Deletions cut 0 bases from V and 4 bases from J, with 13 bases between. This CDR3 comprises 15 residues. CDR1 and CDR2 from the germline V gene are SGHDT and YYEEEE.

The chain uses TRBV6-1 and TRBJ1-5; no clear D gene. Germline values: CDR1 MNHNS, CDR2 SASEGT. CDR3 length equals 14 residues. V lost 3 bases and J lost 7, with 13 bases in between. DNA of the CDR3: TGTGCCAGCAGTGAGAACAGTATGGGGCAGCCCCAGCATTTT. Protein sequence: CASSENSMGQPQHF.

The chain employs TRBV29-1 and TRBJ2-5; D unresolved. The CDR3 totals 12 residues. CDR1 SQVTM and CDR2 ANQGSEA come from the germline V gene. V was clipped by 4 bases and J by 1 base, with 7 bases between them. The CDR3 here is CSVAGLQETQYF. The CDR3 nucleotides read TGCAGCGTTGCCGGGCTCCAAGAGACCCAGTACTTC.

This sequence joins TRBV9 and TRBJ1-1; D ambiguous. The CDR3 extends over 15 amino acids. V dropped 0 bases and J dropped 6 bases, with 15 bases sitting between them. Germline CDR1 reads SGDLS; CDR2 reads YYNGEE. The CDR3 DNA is TGTGCCAGCAGCGTAGGGGTCTCGGTTCGAGCTGAAGCTTTCTTT. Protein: CASSVGVSVRAEAFF.

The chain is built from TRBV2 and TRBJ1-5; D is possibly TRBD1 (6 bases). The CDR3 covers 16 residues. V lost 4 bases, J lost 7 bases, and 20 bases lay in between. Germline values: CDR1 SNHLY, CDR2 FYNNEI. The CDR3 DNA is TGTGCCAGCAGTGCTACAGGGAGATCTAAATACCAGCCCCAGCATTTT. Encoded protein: CASSATGRSKYQPQHF.

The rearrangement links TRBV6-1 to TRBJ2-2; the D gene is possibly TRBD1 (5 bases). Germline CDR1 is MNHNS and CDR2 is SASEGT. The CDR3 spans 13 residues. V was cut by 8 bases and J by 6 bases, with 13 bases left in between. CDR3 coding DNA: TGTGCCAGCCTTGCAGGGATGGCCGGGGAGCTGTTTTTT. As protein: CASLAGMAGELFF.

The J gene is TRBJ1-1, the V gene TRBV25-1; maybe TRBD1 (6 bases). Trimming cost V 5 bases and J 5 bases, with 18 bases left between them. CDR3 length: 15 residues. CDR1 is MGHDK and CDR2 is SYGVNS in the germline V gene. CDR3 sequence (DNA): TGTGCCAGCAGTCTATACGGAGGGGGAAATACTGAAGCTTTCTTT. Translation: CASSLYGGGNTEAFF.

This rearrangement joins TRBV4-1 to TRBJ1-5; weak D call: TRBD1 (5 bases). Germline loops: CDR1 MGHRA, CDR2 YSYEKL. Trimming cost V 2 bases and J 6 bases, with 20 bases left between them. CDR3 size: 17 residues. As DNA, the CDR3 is TGCGCCAGCAGCCAACAACAGGTGGAAGTGGTCGGTCAGCCCCAGCATTTT. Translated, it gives CASSQQQVEVVGQPQHF.

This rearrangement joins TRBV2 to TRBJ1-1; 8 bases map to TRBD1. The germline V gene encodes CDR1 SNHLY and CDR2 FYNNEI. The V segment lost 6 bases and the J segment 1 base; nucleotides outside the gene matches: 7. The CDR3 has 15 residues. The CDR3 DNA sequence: TGTGCCAGCAGATCCAAAGGACAGGGGAACACTGAAGCTTTCTTT. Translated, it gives CASRSKGQGNTEAFF.

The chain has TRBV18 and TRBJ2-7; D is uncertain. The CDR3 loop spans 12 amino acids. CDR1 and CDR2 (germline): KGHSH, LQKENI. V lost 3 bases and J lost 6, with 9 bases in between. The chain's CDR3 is CASSPPSAEQYF. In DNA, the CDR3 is TGTGCCAGCTCACCCCCCTCGGCCGAGCAGTACTTC.

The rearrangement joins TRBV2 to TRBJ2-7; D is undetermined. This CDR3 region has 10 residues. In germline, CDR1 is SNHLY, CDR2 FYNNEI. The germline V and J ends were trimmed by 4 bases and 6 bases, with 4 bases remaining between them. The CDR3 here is CASSVGEQYF. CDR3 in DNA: TGTGCCAGCAGTGTTGGCGAGCAGTACTTC. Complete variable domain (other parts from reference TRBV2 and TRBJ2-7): EPEVTQTPSHQVTQMGQEVILRCVPISNHLYFYWYRQILGQKVEFLVSFYNNEISEKSEIFDDQFSVERPDGSNFTLKIRSTKLEDSAMYFCASSVGEQYFGPGTRLTVT.

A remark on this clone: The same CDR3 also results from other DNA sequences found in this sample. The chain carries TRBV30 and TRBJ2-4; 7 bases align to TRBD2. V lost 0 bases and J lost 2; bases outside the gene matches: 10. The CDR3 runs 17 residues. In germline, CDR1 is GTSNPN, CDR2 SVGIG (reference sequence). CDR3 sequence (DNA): TGTGCCTGGAGTGTAATCTCGGCGGGAGTGACCAAAAACATTCAGTACTTC. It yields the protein CAWSVISAGVTKNIQYF.

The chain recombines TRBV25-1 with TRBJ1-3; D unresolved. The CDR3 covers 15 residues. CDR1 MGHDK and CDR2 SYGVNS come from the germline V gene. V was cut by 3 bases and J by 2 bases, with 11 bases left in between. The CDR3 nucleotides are TGTGCCAGCAGTGACCCTTGGAGAGCTGGAAACACCATATATTTT. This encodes CASSDPWRAGNTIYF.

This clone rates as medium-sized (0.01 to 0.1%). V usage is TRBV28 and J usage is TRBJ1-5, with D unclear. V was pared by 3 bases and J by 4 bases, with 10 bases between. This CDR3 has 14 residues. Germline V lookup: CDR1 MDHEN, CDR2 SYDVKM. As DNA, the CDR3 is TGTGCCAGCAGTTTGTTGGCCGCGAATCAGCCCCAGCATTTT. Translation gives CASSLLAANQPQHF.

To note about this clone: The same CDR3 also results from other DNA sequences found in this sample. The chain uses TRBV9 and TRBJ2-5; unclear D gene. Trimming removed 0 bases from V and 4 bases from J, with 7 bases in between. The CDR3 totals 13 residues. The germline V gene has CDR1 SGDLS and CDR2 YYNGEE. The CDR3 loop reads CASSVGYAETQYF. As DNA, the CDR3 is TGTGCCAGCAGCGTAGGCTACGCAGAGACCCAGTACTTC.

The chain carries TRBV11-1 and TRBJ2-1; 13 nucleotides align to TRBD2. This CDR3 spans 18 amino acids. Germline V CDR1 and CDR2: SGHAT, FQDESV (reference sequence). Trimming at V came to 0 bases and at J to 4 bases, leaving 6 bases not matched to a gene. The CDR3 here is CASSLAQGLAGFYNEQFF. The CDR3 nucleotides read TGTGCCAGCAGCTTAGCTCAGGGACTAGCGGGATTTTACAATGAGCAGTTCTTC.